These 21 T cell receptor beta chains were sequenced from one sample in a study of post-analysis software for immune sequencing data (dated by TCRdb to the mid-2010s). Preparation of the library involved PCR. Reads for this sample came from an Illumina HiSeq 2500. To reduce PCR and sequencing biases, unique molecular identifiers were incorporated into the TCR beta cDNA libraries. In TCRdb, the public reads were trimmed at Q25 with fastp and aligned with MiXCR, with productive beta chains retained. Rows merge per CDR3 protein into single entries with the most common DNA and genes. The sample has 400,000 to 500,000 distinct CDR3 sequences on record, approximately 38% of them singletons. Under 9% of the sample is held by the ten biggest clonotypes. Paper-wide results and their limitations: Patients showed significantly higher frequencies than controls for five TRBV segments, among them TRBV5-6, TRBV5-1 and TRBV20-1.

The antigens these receptors bind are not known. The sequencing sample was made of blood. The receptor source for this set is a girl aged 2 to 10 with multiple sclerosis.

This CDR3 reads CASSLDPGGGLDTQYF. DNA for the CDR3: TGTGCCAGCAGCTTAGATCCCGGGGGAGGTTTGGATACGCAGTATTTT. The chain employs TRBV11-2 and TRBJ2-3, with D maybe TRBD2 (6 bases). CDR1 and CDR2 from the germline V gene are SGHAT and FQNNGV. The germline V and J ends were trimmed by 0 bases and 6 bases, with 16 bases remaining between them. CDR3 length: 16 amino acids.

This chain links TRBV5-8 with TRBJ2-1; D assignment may be TRBD1 or TRBD2 (6 bases each). This CDR3 has 16 residues. V lost 4 bases and J 5 bases, leaving 19 bases between the germline ends. The germline CDR1 and CDR2 sequences are SGHTS and YDEGEE. CDR3 sequence (DNA): TGTGCCAGCAGCCCATGGGCTAGAGGGGGGCACAATGAGCAGTTCTTC. It translates to CASSPWARGGHNEQFF.

The rearrangement links TRBV4-1 to TRBJ2-5, with TRBD1 as a possible D gene (6 bases). V shed 1 base and J shed 4 bases, with 13 bases lying between them. Germline CDR1 and CDR2: MGHRA and YSYEKL. The CDR3 loop spans 15 amino acids. Written as DNA, the CDR3 is TGCGCCAGCAGCCAAGGCTTGGGGGCATCAGAGACCCAGTACTTC. Translating gives CASSQGLGASETQYF.

As concerns this clonotype: The junction and the germline gene differ at one end; a read error may be behind it. The genes are TRBV7-7 and TRBJ2-5, with 7 nucleotides matching TRBD2. This CDR3 spans 13 amino acids. Germline-derived CDR1 and CDR2 are SSHAT and FNYEAQ (reference sequence). The CDR3 DNA sequence: TGTGCTAGCAGCCAGCAGCGGGAAGAAGAGCAGTACTTC. Its protein is CASSQQREEEQYF.

The genes are TRBV20-1 and TRBJ1-2; D possibly corresponds to TRBD1 (6 bases). With 0 bases removed from V and 8 bases from J, the gap between germline ends came to 16 bases. The CDR3 is 14 amino acids. Germline V gene data show CDR1 as DFQATT and CDR2 as SNEGSKA (reference sequence). CDR3 sequence reads: CSARDRWGREGYTF. CDR3 bases: TGCAGTGCTAGAGATAGGTGGGGGCGAGAAGGCTACACCTTC.

The chain combines TRBV5-1 with TRBJ2-1, with 15 bases matching TRBD2. The germline CDR1 and CDR2 sequences are SGHRS and YFSETQ. This CDR3 contains 17 residues. Trimming took 4 bases from V and 4 from J; bases not matched to a gene: 6. The CDR3 region has the DNA TGCGCCAGCAGCCATGGGACTAGCGGGAGGTTTTACAATGAGCAGTTCTTC. This codes for CASSHGTSGRFYNEQFF.

The V gene is TRBV20-1, the J gene TRBJ1-2, with D possibly being TRBD1 (6 bases). The CDR3 contains 12 residues. The V gene lost 3 bases and the J gene lost 5 bases, with 10 bases spanning the gap. The germline V gene has CDR1 DFQATT and CDR2 SNEGSKA (reference sequence). CDR3 residues: CSARIGGYGYTF. The DNA for the CDR3 is TGCAGTGCTAGGATAGGGGGTTATGGCTACACCTTC.

The chain recombines TRBV3-1 with TRBJ2-1, with 8 bases matching TRBD2. Germline assignment: CDR1 LGHDT and CDR2 YNNKEL (reference sequence). V lost 3 bases and J lost 7; bases outside the gene matches: 14. The CDR3 consists of 17 residues. The DNA of the CDR3 is TGTGCCAGCAGCCAGGTTAATGGGGGACTAGGTGGTAATGAGCAGTTCTTC. Translating gives CASSQVNGGLGGNEQFF.

The gene calls are TRBV28 and TRBJ1-2, with D tentatively TRBD1 (6 bases). The CDR3 spans 15 residues. Per germline, CDR1 MDHEN and CDR2 SYDVKM. V was cut by 2 bases and J by 2 bases, with 12 bases left in between. This CDR3 reads CASSLHQTGNYGYTF. The CDR3 nucleotides read TGTGCCAGCAGTTTACACCAGACAGGAAACTATGGCTACACCTTC.

The genes are TRBV28 and TRBJ1-2, with 9 bases lining up with TRBD1. This CDR3 contains 14 residues. The J segment lost 4 bases and the V segment lost 6 bases, leaving 6 bases of the junction unmatched. Germline CDR1 MDHEN, CDR2 SYDVKM. The CDR3 is CASREGTGTYGYTF. CDR3 in DNA: TGTGCCAGCAGAGAAGGGACAGGGACCTATGGCTACACCTTC.

This clonotype was detected only a few times. The rearrangement uses TRBV29-1 and TRBJ2-1; 8 bases align to TRBD2. J lost 7 bases, V lost 7 bases, and 15 bases had no gene match. This CDR3 has 15 amino acids. Per the germline V gene, CDR1 is SQVTM and CDR2 is ANQGSEA. The chain's CDR3 is CSAGAWTSQSNEQFF. The CDR3, as DNA: TGCAGCGCCGGAGCATGGACTAGCCAGTCAAATGAGCAGTTCTTC.

V is TRBV10-3 and J is TRBJ1-4; no clear D. V was shortened by 4 bases and J by 5 bases, with 11 bases between the two germline ends. The length of the CDR3 is 14 residues. Germline V gene data show CDR1 as ENHRY and CDR2 as SYGVKD. CDR3 sequence (DNA): TGTGCCATCAGTGTAGCACCTGGAAATGAAAAACTGTTTTTT. This encodes CAISVAPGNEKLFF.

This clonotype was counted between two and nine times. V is TRBV5-6 and J is TRBJ2-7, with 7 bases fitting TRBD1. This CDR3 spans 14 amino acids. CDR1 is SGHDT, CDR2 YYEEEE, per germline. The V and J ends lost 4 bases and 3 bases, in that order; junction bases with no gene match: 7. The CDR3 nucleotides are TGTGCCAGCAGCATAGACAGGGTCTTCTACGAGCAGTACTTC. Translation gives CASSIDRVFYEQYF.

This chain connects TRBV6-5 to TRBJ2-5; 9 nucleotides match TRBD1. Germline loops: CDR1 MNHEY, CDR2 SVGAGI. The CDR3 sequence is 15 residues long. Unmatched junction bases numbered 7, after V lost 4 bases and J lost 4 bases. CDR3 sequence reads: CASSSPGQGIETQYF. CDR3 DNA: TGTGCCAGCAGTTCGCCGGGACAGGGAATAGAGACCCAGTACTTC.

This clonotype was counted between two and nine times. As DNA, the CDR3 is TGTGCCAGCAGCTCCCTGGGTAGGACTAGCGGGGTGAAACCCAACTACAATGAGCAGTTCTTC. Encoded protein: CASSSLGRTSGVKPNYNEQFF. The chain links TRBV7-3 to TRBJ2-1; 12 bases are shared with TRBD2. Germline CDR1 is SGHTA and CDR2 is FQGTGA. This CDR3 comprises 21 residues. The V segment lost 4 bases and the J segment 3 bases; nucleotides outside the gene matches: 19.

The V call is TRBV6-6, the J call TRBJ1-2, with unresolved D. This CDR3 contains 15 residues. Trimming removed 2 bases at V and 4 bases at J, with 14 bases between. Germline-derived CDR1 and CDR2 are MNHNY and SVGAGI (reference sequence). In DNA, the CDR3 is TGTGCCAGCAGTTACGACAACAGACGCAGCTATGGCTACACCTTC. Its translation: CASSYDNRRSYGYTF.

The CDR3 region is CASSERRRNTEAFF. The CDR3 DNA is TGCGCCAGCAGTGAGAGACGGCGGAACACTGAAGCTTTCTTT. The chain recombines TRBV10-1 with TRBJ1-1; no clear D. Germline V gene data show CDR1 as WNHNN and CDR2 as SYGVQD (reference sequence). Trimming removed 2 bases at V and 1 base at J, with 8 bases between. The CDR3 length is 14 residues.

This chain connects TRBV4-3 to TRBJ1-4, with D hard to call. Germline CDR1 LGHNA, CDR2 YSLEER. The CDR3 extends over 15 amino acids. V lost 5 bases to trimming and J lost 1 base, with 11 bases between them. The chain's CDR3 is CASSSRRETNEKLFF. The CDR3 DNA is TGCGCCAGCAGCTCCCGACGTGAAACTAATGAAAAACTGTTTTTT.

This clonotype has a handful of counts. V usage is TRBV20-1 and J usage is TRBJ2-4; 11 nucleotides match TRBD2. J was trimmed by 3 bases and V by 6 bases; bases with no gene match: 7. This CDR3 region has 15 residues. Germline assignment: CDR1 DFQATT and CDR2 SNEGSKA (reference sequence). The CDR3 sequence is CSARTSGGFKNIQYF. The CDR3 region has the DNA TGCAGTGCCCGTACTAGCGGGGGCTTCAAAAACATTCAGTACTTC.

The V call is TRBV12-5, the J call TRBJ1-2, with D unclear. Germline V gene data show CDR1 as LGHNT and CDR2 as FRNRAP. V dropped 2 bases and J dropped 4 bases, with 20 bases sitting between them. CDR3 length: 17 amino acids. The CDR3 nucleotides are TGTGCTAGTGGTTTGTCCGCGGGGTCAAACCCAATCTATGGCTACACCTTC. It is translated as CASGLSAGSNPIYGYTF.

V and J are TRBV6-2 or TRBV6-3 and TRBJ2-1, with TRBD1 as a possible D gene (5 bases). V lost 5 bases and J 0 bases, leaving 11 bases between the germline ends. This CDR3 is 15 amino acids long. Germline CDR1 and CDR2: MNHEY and SVGEGT. CDR3 region: CASSTDSTSYNEQFF. In DNA, the CDR3 is TGTGCCAGCAGTACCGACAGTACCTCCTACAATGAGCAGTTCTTC.